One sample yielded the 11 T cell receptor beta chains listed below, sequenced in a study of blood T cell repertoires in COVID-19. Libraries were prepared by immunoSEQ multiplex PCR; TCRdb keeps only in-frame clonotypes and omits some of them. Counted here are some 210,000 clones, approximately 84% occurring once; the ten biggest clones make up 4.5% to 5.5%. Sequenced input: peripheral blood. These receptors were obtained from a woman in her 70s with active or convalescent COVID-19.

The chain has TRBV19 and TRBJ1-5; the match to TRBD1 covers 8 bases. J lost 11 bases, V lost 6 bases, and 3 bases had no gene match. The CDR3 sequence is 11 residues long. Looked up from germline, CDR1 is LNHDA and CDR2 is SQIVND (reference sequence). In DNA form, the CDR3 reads TGTGCCAGTAGCTACAGGGGGTCCCAGCATTTT. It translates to CASSYRGSQHF.

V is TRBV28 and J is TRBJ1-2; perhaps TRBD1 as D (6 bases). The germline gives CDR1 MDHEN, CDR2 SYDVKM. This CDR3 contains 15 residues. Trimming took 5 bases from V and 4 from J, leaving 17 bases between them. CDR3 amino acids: CASSTPGGLIYGYTF. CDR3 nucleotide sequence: TGTGCCAGCAGTACCCCGGGGGGCTTGATCTATGGCTACACCTTC.

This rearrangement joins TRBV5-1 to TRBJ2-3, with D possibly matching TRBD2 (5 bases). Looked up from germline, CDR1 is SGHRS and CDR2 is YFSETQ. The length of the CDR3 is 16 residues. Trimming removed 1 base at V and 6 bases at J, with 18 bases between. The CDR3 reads CASSLSSGEPGDTQYF. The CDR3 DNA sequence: TGCGCCAGCAGCTTGTCAAGCGGAGAACCCGGCGATACGCAGTATTTT. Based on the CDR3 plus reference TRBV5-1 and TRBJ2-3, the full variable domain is KAGVTQTPRYLIKTRGQQVTLSCSPISGHRSVSWYQQTPGQGLQFLFEYFSETQRNKGNFPGRFSGRQFSNSRSEMNVSTLELGDSALYLCASSLSSGEPGDTQYFGPGTRLTVL.

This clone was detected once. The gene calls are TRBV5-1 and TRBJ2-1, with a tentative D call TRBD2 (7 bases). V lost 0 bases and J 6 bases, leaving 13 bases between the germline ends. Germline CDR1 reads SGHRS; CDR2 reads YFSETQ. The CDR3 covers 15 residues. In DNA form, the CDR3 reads TGCGCCAGCAGCTTGGAGCCTAGGGGGGGCAATGAGCAGTTCTTC. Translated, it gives CASSLEPRGGNEQFF.

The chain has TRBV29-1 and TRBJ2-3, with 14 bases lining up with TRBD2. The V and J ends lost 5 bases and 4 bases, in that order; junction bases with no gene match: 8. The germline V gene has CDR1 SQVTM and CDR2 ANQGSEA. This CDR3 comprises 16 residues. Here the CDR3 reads CSVFQGLAGGSDTQYF. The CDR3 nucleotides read TGCAGCGTTTTTCAAGGACTAGCGGGAGGCTCAGATACGCAGTATTTT.

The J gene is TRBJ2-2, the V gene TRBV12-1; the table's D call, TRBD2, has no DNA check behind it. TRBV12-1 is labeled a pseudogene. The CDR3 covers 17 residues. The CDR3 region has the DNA TGTGCCAGCAGCTTTGGGCGACTAGTCCTGTACACCGGGGAGCTGTTTTTT. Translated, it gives CASSFGRLVLYTGELFF.

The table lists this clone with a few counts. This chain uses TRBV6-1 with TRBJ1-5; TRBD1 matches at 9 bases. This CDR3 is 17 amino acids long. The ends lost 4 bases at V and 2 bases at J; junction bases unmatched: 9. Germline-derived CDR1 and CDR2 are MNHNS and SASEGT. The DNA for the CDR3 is TGTGCCAGCAGTGCACCGGGACAGGGATCTCGCAATCAGCCCCAGCATTTT. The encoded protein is CASSAPGQGSRNQPQHF.

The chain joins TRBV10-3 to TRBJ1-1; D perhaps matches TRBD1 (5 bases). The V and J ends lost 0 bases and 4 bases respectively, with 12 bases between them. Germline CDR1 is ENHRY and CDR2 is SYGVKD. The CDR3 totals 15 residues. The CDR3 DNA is TGTGCCATCAGTGAGTCGGGGGGACTGGGCACTGAAGCTTTCTTT. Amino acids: CAISESGGLGTEAFF.

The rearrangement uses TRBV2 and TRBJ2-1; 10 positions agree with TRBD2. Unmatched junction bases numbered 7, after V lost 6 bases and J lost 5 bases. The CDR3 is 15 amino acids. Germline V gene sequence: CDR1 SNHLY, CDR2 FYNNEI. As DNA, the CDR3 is TGTGCCAGCAGCCCTAGCGGGGGCCTGAACAATGAGCAGTTCTTC. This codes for CASSPSGGLNNEQFF.

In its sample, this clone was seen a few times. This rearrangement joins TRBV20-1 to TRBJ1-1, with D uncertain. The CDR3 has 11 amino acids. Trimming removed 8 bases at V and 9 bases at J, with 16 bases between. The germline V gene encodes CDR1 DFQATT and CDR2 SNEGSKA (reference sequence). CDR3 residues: CSCLKTLKAFF. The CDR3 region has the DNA TGCAGTTGCCTGAAGACACTGAAAGCTTTCTTT.

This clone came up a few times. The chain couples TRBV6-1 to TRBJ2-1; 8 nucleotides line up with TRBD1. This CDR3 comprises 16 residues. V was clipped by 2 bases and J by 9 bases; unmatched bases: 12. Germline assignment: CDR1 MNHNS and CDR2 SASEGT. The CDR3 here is CASSENPQGAKIEQFF. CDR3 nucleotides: TGTGCCAGCAGTGAAAACCCCCAGGGGGCGAAGATTGAGCAGTTCTTC.